The 19 T cell receptor beta chains below come from one sample, sequenced in a study of T cells in Graves' hyperthyroidism and ophthalmopathy. RNA transcripts provided the source from which TCR beta CDR3 regions were amplified. Primed by the HTBI set, a first-round RT-PCR was run on the TCR CDR3. TCRdb re-called the multiplex PCR reads with MiXCR, one entry per CDR3 protein. Of about 570,000 distinct CDR3 sequences listed, under 60% are singletons. Specimen: peripheral blood or thyroid tissue (not recorded which). Receptors were obtained from an adult woman with Graves' disease, either hyperthyroidism or ophthalmopathy (not recorded which).

This clonotype was detected ten times or more. The chain joins TRBV27 to TRBJ2-5, with 8 bases aligning to TRBD1. CDR1 MNHEY and CDR2 SMNVEV come from the germline V gene (reference sequence). This CDR3 region has 13 residues. The V segment lost 4 bases and the J segment 5 bases; nucleotides outside the gene matches: 3. The CDR3 region is CASSWTGSETQYF. In nucleotides, the CDR3 is TGTGCCAGCAGTTGGACAGGGTCGGAGACCCAGTACTTC.

This clonotype was seen more than once but under ten times. The rearrangement links TRBV7-9 to TRBJ2-7; no clear D. The CDR3 sequence is 17 residues long. Deletions cut 5 bases from V and 0 bases from J, with 20 bases between. CDR1 is SEHNR, CDR2 FQNEAQ, per germline (reference sequence). In DNA, the CDR3 is TGTGCCAGCAGCCAAGACAATCGGCGATTCCACTCCTACGAGCAGTACTTC. Translated, it gives CASSQDNRRFHSYEQYF. Full variable domain (missing parts from reference TRBV7-9 and TRBJ2-7): DTGVSQNPRHKITKRGQNVTFRCDPISEHNRLYWYRQTLGQGPEFLTYFQNEAQLEKSRLLSDRFSAERPKGSFSTLEIQRTEQGDSAMYLCASSQDNRRFHSYEQYFGPGTRLTVT.

The table lists this clonotype with many counts. V is TRBV5-1 and J is TRBJ1-1; D possibly corresponds to TRBD1 (6 bases). From germline, CDR1 is SGHRS and CDR2 YFSETQ. V gave up 2 bases and J gave up 7 bases, with 12 bases separating them. The CDR3 sequence is 13 residues long. The CDR3 nucleotides read TGCGCCAGCAGCTTCGGGGGGCTGGGTGAAGCTTTCTTT. This translates into CASSFGGLGEAFF. The full variable domain, in which reference TRBV5-1 and TRBJ1-1 provide the parts outside the CDR3, is KAGVTQTPRYLIKTRGQQVTLSCSPISGHRSVSWYQQTPGQGLQFLFEYFSETQRNKGNFPGRFSGRQFSNSRSEMNVSTLELGDSALYLCASSFGGLGEAFFGQGTRLTVV.

V usage is TRBV7-9 and J usage is TRBJ2-7; D is ambiguous. Germline lookup yields CDR1 SEHNR and CDR2 FQNEAQ (reference sequence). The V and J ends lost 1 base and 3 bases respectively, with 10 bases between them. The CDR3 totals 14 residues. The DNA for the CDR3 is TGTGCCAGCAGCTTAGGTCGCATGGACTACGAGCAGTACTTC. This encodes CASSLGRMDYEQYF.

This clonotype was counted a few times. This chain uses TRBV30 with TRBJ2-7; D is ambiguous. V lost 5 bases and J lost 5, with 10 bases in between. This CDR3 is 11 amino acids long. Germline CDR1 is GTSNPN and CDR2 is SVGIG (reference sequence). The CDR3 is CAWGAWNEQYF. DNA for the CDR3: TGTGCCTGGGGAGCGTGGAACGAGCAGTACTTC. Supplemented by reference TRBV30 and TRBJ2-7, the full variable domain reads SQTIHQWPATLVQPVGSPLSLECTVEGTSNPNLYWYRQAAGRGLQLLFYSVGIGQISSEVPQNLSASRPQDRQFILSSKKLLLSDSGFYLCAWGAWNEQYFGPGTRLTVT.

Notes on this clonotype: Just one base apart from a much larger clone, this may be a read error. The chain joins TRBV5-6 to TRBJ1-2; D is undetermined. Germline CDR1 is SGHDT and CDR2 is YYEEEE. V lost 4 bases to trimming and J lost 4 bases, with 11 bases between them. The CDR3 is made up of 13 amino acids. CDR3 in amino acids: CASSHTALYGYTF. The CDR3 coding sequence is TGTGCCAGCAGCCATACGGCGCTCTATGGCTACACCTTC.

The sample holds many counts of this clonotype. This chain links TRBV20-1 with TRBJ2-7; 13 bases are shared with TRBD2. The ends lost 6 bases at V and 3 bases at J; junction bases unmatched: 8. Germline CDR1 reads DFQATT; CDR2 reads SNEGSKA (reference sequence). The CDR3 spans 15 residues. CDR3 region: CSANGLAGDNYEQYF. The DNA for the CDR3 is TGCAGTGCAAACGGACTAGCGGGAGATAACTACGAGCAGTACTTC.

The chain recombines TRBV20-1 with TRBJ2-7; TRBD1 is a possible D gene (5 bases). Looked up from germline, CDR1 is DFQATT and CDR2 is SNEGSKA (reference sequence). Trimming cost V 8 bases and J 3 bases, with 17 bases left between them. CDR3 size: 13 residues. As DNA, the CDR3 is TGCAGTTTAACAGGCCAGCCTAACTACGAGCAGTACTTC. Translating gives CSLTGQPNYEQYF.

The chain combines TRBV15 with TRBJ2-7, with 11 bases aligning to TRBD2. In germline, CDR1 is LNHNV, CDR2 YYDKDF (reference sequence). This CDR3 is built from 15 residues. J gave up 6 bases and V 1 base, and 5 bases lay outside the gene matches. This CDR3 is CATSRALAGVGEQYF. Written as DNA, the CDR3 is TGTGCCACCAGCAGAGCACTAGCGGGAGTTGGCGAGCAGTACTTC. Variable domain in full (rest from reference TRBV15 and TRBJ2-7): DAMVIQNPRYQVTQFGKPVTLSCSQTLNHNVMYWYQQKSSQAPKLLFHYYDKDFNNEADTPDNFQSRRPNTSFCFLDIRSPGLGDTAMYLCATSRALAGVGEQYFGPGTRLTVT.

The sample holds many counts of this clonotype. The chain joins TRBV11-2 to TRBJ2-7; D is perhaps TRBD2 (6 bases). Germline loops: CDR1 SGHAT, CDR2 FQNNGV. CDR3 size: 14 residues. V lost 1 base and J lost 6, with 13 bases in between. CDR3: CASSLASVVTEQYF. The CDR3 DNA follows: TGTGCCAGCAGCTTAGCTAGCGTGGTAACCGAGCAGTACTTC.

This clonotype was seen at least ten times. The chain employs TRBV2 and TRBJ2-7, with 11 bases aligning to TRBD2. V trimming: 6 bases; J trimming: 2 bases; junction bases outside the gene matches: 3. The CDR3 is 14 residues long. The germline V gene encodes CDR1 SNHLY and CDR2 FYNNEI. CDR3 DNA: TGTGCCAGCAGGCTAGCGGGAGGAACCTACGAGCAGTACTTC. Its protein is CASRLAGGTYEQYF. Supplemented by reference TRBV2 and TRBJ2-7, the full variable domain reads EPEVTQTPSHQVTQMGQEVILRCVPISNHLYFYWYRQILGQKVEFLVSFYNNEISEKSEIFDDQFSVERPDGSNFTLKIRSTKLEDSAMYFCASRLAGGTYEQYFGPGTRLTVT.

This clonotype was detected ten times or more. The V call is TRBV5-1, the J call TRBJ1-2; 9 nucleotides align to TRBD1. Germline trimming cut 0 bases from V and 5 bases from J; bases unmatched to any gene: 5. Per germline, CDR1 SGHRS and CDR2 YFSETQ. The CDR3 has 15 residues. The CDR3 coding sequence is TGCGCCAGCAGCTTGGGCCTCGGGACAGGGTATGGCTACACCTTC. Translating gives CASSLGLGTGYGYTF.

The table lists this clonotype with many counts. The V gene is TRBV10-3, the J gene TRBJ2-5, with no clear D. Per germline, CDR1 ENHRY and CDR2 SYGVKD. Deletions cut 6 bases from V and 1 base from J, with 9 bases between. The length of the CDR3 is 13 residues. The DNA of the CDR3 is TGTGCCATCAGACCCCGGGCCCAAGAGACCCAGTACTTC. Translating it yields CAIRPRAQETQYF.

This clonotype came up many times. V is TRBV13 and J is TRBJ2-2, with 9 bases aligning to TRBD2. This CDR3 comprises 15 residues. J lost 6 bases, V lost 6 bases, and 8 bases had no gene match. Germline V gene sequence: CDR1 PRHDT, CDR2 FYEKMQ (reference sequence). CDR3: CASSRREGLSGELFF. Written as DNA, the CDR3 is TGTGCCAGCAGTCGGCGGGAGGGGTTGTCCGGGGAGCTGTTTTTT. Full variable domain (remainder filled in from reference TRBV13 and TRBJ2-2): AAGVIQSPRHLIKEKRETATLKCYPIPRHDTVYWYQQGPGQDPQFLISFYEKMQSDKGSIPDRFSAQQFSDYHSELNMSSLELGDSALYFCASSRREGLSGELFFGEGSRLTVL.

This clonotype has ten or more counts. V gene TRBV11-2 combines with J gene TRBJ1-2, with TRBD1 as a possible D gene (5 bases). This CDR3 is 13 amino acids long. Per the germline V gene, CDR1 is SGHAT and CDR2 is FQNNGV. Trimming removed 5 bases from V and 6 bases from J, with 13 bases in between. The CDR3 bases are TGTGCCAGCAGCCCCCTGCAGGGCGATGGCTACACCTTC. Translated, it gives CASSPLQGDGYTF.

The V call is TRBV19, the J call TRBJ1-1; D is unresolved. The V end was cut by 7 bases, the J end by 5 bases, with 17 bases between. Germline assignment: CDR1 LNHDA and CDR2 SQIVND (reference sequence). The CDR3 totals 14 residues. The CDR3 DNA is TGTGCCAGTATAGAAAGCGGGCGCCGTACTGAAGCTTTCTTT. Translated, it gives CASIESGRRTEAFF.

This clonotype was counted at least ten times. The chain employs TRBV4-1 and TRBJ1-1; the D is unclear. V was clipped by 4 bases and J by 1 base, with 7 bases between them. Germline values: CDR1 MGHRA, CDR2 YSYEKL. This CDR3 is 13 amino acids long. The CDR3 DNA is TGCGCCAGCAGCCGTTTCGGGAACACTGAAGCTTTCTTT. Protein: CASSRFGNTEAFF.

The rearrangement links TRBV20-1 to TRBJ1-5, with a possible D match to TRBD1 (5 bases). CDR1 is DFQATT, CDR2 SNEGSKA, per germline (reference sequence). Trimming pared 3 bases from V and 7 bases from J, leaving 19 bases between. CDR3 length: 15 amino acids. CDR3 region: CSARAPMGGRQPQHF. The CDR3, as DNA: TGCAGTGCTAGGGCCCCCATGGGGGGAAGGCAGCCCCAGCATTTT.

Remarks on this clonotype: With a much larger clone just one base away, this may be a read error. V is TRBV9 and J is TRBJ2-5; D may match TRBD1 or TRBD2 (5 bases each). Trimming pared 4 bases from V and 9 bases from J, leaving 16 bases between. The CDR3 is 13 amino acids. CDR1 SGDLS and CDR2 YYNGEE come from the germline V gene. The CDR3 nucleotides are TGTGCCAGCAGCCCCCGCGGGTCCAGGGCCCAGTACTTC. It is translated as CASSPRGSRAQYF.